The clone carrying this T cell receptor (beta chain) has more than one count but fewer than ten. The CDR3 sequence is 18 residues long. The ends were cut back, 0 bases at V and 0 bases at J, with 13 bases in the middle. Germline CDR1 and CDR2: SGHRS and YFSETQ. These data belong to a study of blood T cell repertoires in COVID-19. Study-wide context: Samples came from the United States, Italy and Spain, spanning acute and convalescent COVID-19. Nucleic acid was either cDNA or gDNA, and it came from T cells, B-cell-depleted T cells, or PBMCs.

In the original processing: Amplification with reference gene primers provided the estimates of nucleated cell counts. Sequencing was performed with immunoSEQ multiplex PCR; in TCRdb, only in-frame clones are kept and a portion is missing. V and J calls and clone size are given by that table; D and trimming were obtained from the DNA. The data show about 140,000 clones, about 86% seen once. Specimen: peripheral blood. The chain links TRBV5-1 to TRBJ1-6, with D possibly matching TRBD1 (6 bases). This receptor was obtained from a woman aged 55-69 years with acute or convalescent COVID-19. The CDR3 nucleotides read TGCGCCAGCAGCTTGGGGGACATTTTAAGCTCCTATAATTCACCCCTCCACTTT. Translation gives CASSLGDILSSYNSPLHF.